This TCR beta chain derives from a study of Ad26.COV2.S vaccination and SARS-CoV-2 variants. Background on the study: Donor allocation was to the COV1001 Ad26.COV2.S trial arm. Dosing was one shot or two shots 56 days apart.

General observations from the study: Non-spike TCR breadth did not differ much between vaccine and placebo recipients. The TCR breadth and depth analyses may have produced an underestimate of total T cell responses.

In the case of this clone: The antigen is undetermined.

CDR1 SGHAT and CDR2 FQNNGV come from the germline V gene. Trimming removed 5 bases from V and 1 base from J, with 14 bases in between. This CDR3 spans 15 amino acids. The data were produced by immunoSEQ multiplex PCR, yet TCRdb's version contains in-frame clones alone and is incomplete. The sample holds roughly 320,000 clones, around 90% seen once. Documented treatment: about 20 received Ad26.COV2.S at low or high dose, single or two shots; five or six received placebo; per-sample allocation not given. Sampling took place 63 days after the first vaccine or placebo injection. The sequence was obtained from a person aged 18-65 years who received the Ad26.COV2.S COVID-19 vaccine or a placebo. This specimen consisted of peripheral blood, obtained in a trial of Ad26.COV2.S vaccine versus placebo. The gene calls are TRBV11-2 and TRBJ1-1, with TRBD1 as a possible D gene (5 bases). CDR3 bases: TGTGCCAGCAGCCACGACTGGGGACGGAACACTGAAGCTTTCTTT. This encodes CASSHDWGRNTEAFF.